One and the same sample provided the 16 T cell receptor beta chains below, sequenced in a study of blood T cell repertoires in COVID-19. Only in-frame clones appear in the TCRdb table, and some are missing; sequencing was by immunoSEQ multiplex PCR. The table includes 200,000 to 250,000 clones, 70% to 90% detected once. Sequenced sample: peripheral blood. The receptors stem from a man aged 30-40 years with COVID-19, enrolled during active disease.

This clone has just one count. The chain links TRBV27 to TRBJ1-5, with 7 positions matching TRBD1. The CDR3 is 16 amino acids. J lost 6 bases, V lost 3 bases, and 11 bases had no gene match. Germline lookup yields CDR1 MNHEY and CDR2 SMNVEV (reference sequence). The CDR3 loop reads CASSFVAGGLAQPQHF. CDR3 in DNA: TGTGCCAGCAGTTTTGTGGCAGGGGGGCTAGCTCAGCCCCAGCATTTT.

The sample holds a few counts of this clone. The chain uses TRBV18 and TRBJ1-4, with 8 bases matching TRBD1. Germline V gives CDR1 KGHSH, CDR2 LQKENI. The ends lost 3 bases at V and 7 bases at J; junction bases unmatched: 7. The CDR3 totals 15 residues. CDR3 in DNA: TGTGCCAGCTCACCTATCAGGGGGCGCGTTGAAAAACTGTTTTTT. Its translation is CASSPIRGRVEKLFF.

J is TRBJ1-4 and V is TRBV10-3, with 7 bases that match TRBD1. Germline CDR1 is ENHRY and CDR2 is SYGVKD. Germline trimming cut 5 bases from V and 4 bases from J; bases unmatched to any gene: 7. CDR3 length: 15 residues. The CDR3 region has the DNA TGTGCCATCAGTATTTCGGGACAGTTTAATGAAAAACTGTTTTTT. Its translation: CAISISGQFNEKLFF.

This clone has only one observation. V and J are TRBV4-2 and TRBJ1-5; TRBD1 matches 8 bases. Per germline, CDR1 LGHNA and CDR2 YNFKEQ. CDR3 length: 16 amino acids. With 1 base clipped from V and 6 bases from J, the junction kept 8 bases outside the gene matches. This CDR3 is CASSQVGTGEGQPQHF. The CDR3 DNA follows: TGTGCCAGCAGCCAAGTAGGGACAGGAGAAGGTCAGCCCCAGCATTTT.

The chain has TRBV7-9 and TRBJ1-2, with TRBD1 matching 7 bases. Germline V CDR1 and CDR2: SEHNR, FQNEAQ (reference sequence). CDR3 length equals 15 residues. The V gene end was trimmed by 2 bases and the J gene end by 4 bases; junction bases not matched to a gene: 7. CDR3 sequence: CASSLTTGETYGYTF. The CDR3 coding sequence is TGTGCCAGCAGCTTAACTACAGGGGAAACCTATGGCTACACCTTC.

This clone was seen repeatedly, ten times or more. The rearrangement uses TRBV6-4 and TRBJ2-6, with D possibly being TRBD2 (6 bases). From germline, CDR1 is MRHNA and CDR2 SNTAGT. Trimming shortened V by 4 bases and J by 0 bases, and 13 bases separated the two germline ends. The CDR3 is 17 residues long. The CDR3 DNA sequence: TGTGCCAGCAGTGCGGAGGGGACGGGCTCTGGGGCCAACGTCCTGACTTTC. Its protein product is CASSAEGTGSGANVLTF.

This chain connects TRBV7-2 to TRBJ1-1; D is possibly TRBD1 (5 bases). The CDR3 is 15 amino acids. The V gene's germline CDR1 is SGHTA and CDR2 FQGNSA. The V end lost 3 bases, the J end lost 4 bases, and 15 bases lay between the germline ends. The CDR3 bases are TGTGCCAGCAGCTTGACTTTTTCAGGGTCCACTGAAGCTTTCTTT. Translating gives CASSLTFSGSTEAFF.

The chain carries TRBV3-1 (or the pseudogene TRBV3-2) and TRBJ1-5; 11 positions match TRBD1. The CDR3 contains 16 residues. Germline V gene data show CDR1 as LGHDT and CDR2 as YNNKEL (reference sequence). The trim removed 0 bases at V and 2 bases at J, leaving 0 bases unmatched. CDR3 coding DNA: TGTGCCAGCAGCCAAGAGGGACAGGGGGGCAATCAGCCCCAGCATTTT. This sequence encodes CASSQEGQGGNQPQHF.

The chain has TRBV7-8 and TRBJ1-5, with TRBD1 as a possible D gene (6 bases). This CDR3 has 14 amino acids. Germline CDR1 is SGHVS and CDR2 is FQNEAQ. The germline V and J ends were trimmed by 4 bases and 4 bases, with 11 bases remaining between them. DNA of the CDR3: TGTGCCAGCAGCTCCCGGGACACAAATCAGCCCCAGCATTTT. Its translation is CASSSRDTNQPQHF.

The chain carries TRBV4-1 and TRBJ2-3, with 9 bases identical to TRBD1. Germline V CDR1 and CDR2: MGHRA, YSYEKL. V was clipped by 0 bases and J by 2 bases; unmatched bases: 18. The CDR3 covers 21 residues. DNA for the CDR3: TGCGCCAGCAGCCAAGATTTCCTCAAAGCCCCCGGGACAGGGAACACAGATACGCAGTATTTT. It yields the protein CASSQDFLKAPGTGNTDTQYF.

This chain joins TRBV5-1 and TRBJ2-1; weak D call: TRBD2 (5 bases). V lost 0 bases, J lost 8 bases, and 18 bases lay in between. This CDR3 comprises 16 residues. CDR1 is SGHRS and CDR2 is YFSETQ in the germline V gene. The chain's CDR3 is CASSLDGGRAGYEQFF. The CDR3 region has the DNA TGCGCCAGCAGCTTGGATGGAGGACGCGCAGGCTATGAGCAGTTCTTC.

The chain uses TRBV7-3 and TRBJ2-7, with a tentative D call TRBD2 (6 bases). This CDR3 has 14 residues. Germline V gene lookup returns CDR1 SGHTA and CDR2 FQGTGA. Trimming shortened V by 2 bases and J by 0 bases, and 8 bases separated the two germline ends. The CDR3 DNA reads as TGTGCCAGCAGCTTAGCGGGATTCTCCTACGAGCAGTACTTC. Translating gives CASSLAGFSYEQYF.

The chain links TRBV6-5 to TRBJ1-1; 8 nucleotides line up with TRBD1. The germline V gene encodes CDR1 MNHEY and CDR2 SVGAGI. This CDR3 spans 14 amino acids. J lost 1 base, V lost 6 bases, and 4 bases had no gene match. CDR3 nucleotide sequence: TGTGCCAGCAGGGACAGGGATTCGAACACTGAAGCTTTCTTT. Protein product: CASRDRDSNTEAFF.

The chain couples TRBV6-6 to TRBJ2-7, with D hard to call. The germline V and J ends were trimmed by 3 bases and 2 bases, with 8 bases remaining between them. This CDR3 spans 13 amino acids. The germline CDR1 and CDR2 sequences are MNHNY and SVGAGI (reference sequence). The CDR3 sequence: CASSYTSTYEQYF. CDR3 nucleotides: TGTGCCAGCAGTTATACATCAACCTACGAGCAGTACTTC.

The chain recombines TRBV29-1 with TRBJ1-5; TRBD1 might be the D (5 bases). The CDR3 is 14 residues long. Germline values: CDR1 SQVTM, CDR2 ANQGSEA. The CDR3 sequence: CTFPHRLINQPQHF. The CDR3 nucleotides are TGCACTTTCCCCCACAGGTTAATCAATCAGCCCCAGCATTTT.

This clone has more than one count but fewer than ten. This sequence joins TRBV10-1 and TRBJ2-1; D possibly corresponds to TRBD1 (6 bases). Germline V gene data show CDR1 as WNHNN and CDR2 as SYGVQD (reference sequence). The V end was cut by 4 bases, the J end by 5 bases, with 15 bases between. CDR3 length equals 15 residues. CDR3 in DNA: TGCGCCAGCAGTGGGCTTACAGGGATAAACAATGAGCAGTTCTTC. Translated, it gives CASSGLTGINNEQFF.